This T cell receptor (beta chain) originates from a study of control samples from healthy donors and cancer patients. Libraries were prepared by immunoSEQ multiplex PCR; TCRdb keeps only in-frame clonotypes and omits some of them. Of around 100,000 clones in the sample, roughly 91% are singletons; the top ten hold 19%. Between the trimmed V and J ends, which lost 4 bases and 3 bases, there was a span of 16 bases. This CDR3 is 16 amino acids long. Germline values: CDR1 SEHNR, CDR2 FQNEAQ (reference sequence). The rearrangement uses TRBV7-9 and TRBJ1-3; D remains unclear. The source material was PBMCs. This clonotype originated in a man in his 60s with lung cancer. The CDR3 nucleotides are TGTGCCAGCAGCTCCCCGATAGTAGGAGGTGGAAACACCATATATTTT. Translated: CASSSPIVGGGNTIYF.